This T cell receptor beta chain appears in the sequencing data of a study of human T cells and chemical hapten exposure. Study background: Chiefly female patients presented with alopecia areata, totalis or universalis.

Original processing methods: Samples ranged from about 20,000 to 700,000 TCRs, with a median of about 96,000. TCRdb reprocessed the RACE reads via MiXCR and lists one record per CDR3 protein. The V and J calls and clone size come from TCRdb's table, not from the authors' own analysis. The sample lists roughly 200,000 distinct CDR3 sequences, under 25% occurring once. Stated time point: patch test 1, 2 weeks after DPC sensitization. Treatment: therapeutic diphenylcyclopropenone sensitization with weekly scalp DPC. Trimming left V 5 bases short and J 1 base short, with 14 bases between. The CDR3 covers 15 residues.

This chain joins TRBV12-3 or TRBV12-4 and TRBJ1-1; a weak D match, TRBD1 (6 bases). This clonotype was obtained from a woman aged 50 to 60 with alopecia areata. Some clones in this sample may be carry-over from other donors' samples. Sequencing used whole blood, obtained in connection with sensitization to the hapten diphenylcyclopropenone (DPC). The CDR3 bases are TGTGCCAGCAGTCCTCTGGGACATCCGAACACTGAAGCTTTCTTT. Translating gives CASSPLGHPNTEAFF.